This T cell receptor beta chain was profiled in a study of neoadjuvant anti-PD-1 for oral cavity cancer. Study-wide points: Only three patients per response group were TCR-analyzed; validation needed.

TCRdb's table, derived via immunoSEQ multiplex PCR, lists solely in-frame clones and lacks some. This sample yields 30,000 to 35,000 clones, of which roughly 89% are seen a single time; 3.5% to 4.5% belongs to the top ten. The germline gives CDR1 SGHVS, CDR2 FNYEAQ. V dropped 0 bases and J dropped 2 bases, with 7 bases sitting between them. The CDR3 has 14 amino acids. As to this clone: Its cognate antigen is unknown.

The chain combines TRBV7-6 with TRBJ2-5; D is tentatively TRBD1 or TRBD2 (5 bases each). The TCR sequence derives from a person between 40 and 80 years old with oral cavity squamous cell carcinoma. The sequencing used PBMCs, collected before nivolumab (anti-PD-1) treatment. The CDR3 sequence is CASSLAWGQETQYF. Here the CDR3 DNA reads TGTGCCAGCAGCTTAGCGTGGGGGCAAGAGACCCAGTACTTC. Together with reference TRBV7-6 and TRBJ2-5, the CDR3 gives the full variable domain: GAGVSQSPRYKVTKRGQDVALRCDPISGHVSLYWYRQALGQGPEFLTYFNYEAQQDKSGLPNDRFSAERPEGSISTLTIQRTEQRDSAMYRCASSLAWGQETQYFGPGTRLLVL.